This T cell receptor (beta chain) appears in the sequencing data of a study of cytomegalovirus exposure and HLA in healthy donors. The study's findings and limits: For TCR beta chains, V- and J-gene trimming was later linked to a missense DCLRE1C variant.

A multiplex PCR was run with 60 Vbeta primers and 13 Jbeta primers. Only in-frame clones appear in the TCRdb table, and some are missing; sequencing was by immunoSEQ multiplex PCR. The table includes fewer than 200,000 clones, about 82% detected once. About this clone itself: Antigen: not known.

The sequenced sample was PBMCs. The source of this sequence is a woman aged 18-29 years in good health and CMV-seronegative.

The DNA for the CDR3 is TGTGCCAGCAGTTTGGGGCGAAATCAGCCCCAGCATTTT. It yields the protein CASSLGRNQPQHF. This sequence joins TRBV28 and TRBJ1-5; D possibly corresponds to TRBD1 (5 bases). Trimming took off 3 bases at V and 4 bases at J, with 7 bases between the two ends. The CDR3 covers 13 residues. CDR1 is MDHEN, CDR2 SYDVKM, per germline.